This is a list of T cell receptor beta chains from one sample in a study of shared clonotypes between healthy human individuals. Using immunoSEQ multiplex PCR, the repertoire was profiled, and TCRdb retains in-frame clones only, with some absent. The repertoire consists of millions of clones, with 90% to 95% occurring once and the leading ten covering 0.13% to 0.15%. The sample was naive CD4+ T cells sorted from blood. The receptor source for this set is a man aged 18-30 years in good health. CDR3s include the opening cysteine and the closing phenylalanine or tryptophan. The D gene is left open where the match is weak. Where a row states a size, it is once, few, many or the class of an expanded clone; other rows omit it.

abundance: .
d_gene: .
j_gene: TRBJ2-3
v_gene: TRBV7-3
CDR3aa: CASSLAGGSTDTQYF
CDR3nt: TGTGCCAGCAGCTTAGCCGGGGGCAGCACAGATACGCAGTATTTT

abundance: once
d_gene: .
j_gene: TRBJ2-5
v_gene: TRBV27
CDR3aa: CASSRQPRGQETQYF
CDR3nt: TGTGCCAGCAGCAGACAGCCCCGGGGGCAAGAGACCCAGTACTTC

abundance: .
d_gene: TRBD1
j_gene: TRBJ2-6
v_gene: TRBV30
CDR3aa: CAWDRGLSGANVLTF
CDR3nt: TGTGCCTGGGACAGGGGCCTTTCTGGGGCCAACGTCCTGACTTTC

abundance: once
d_gene: TRBD1
j_gene: TRBJ1-1
v_gene: TRBV27
CDR3aa: CASTTRDRAGEAFF
CDR3nt: TGTGCCAGCACGACCCGGGACAGGGCTGGTGAAGCTTTCTTT

abundance: .
d_gene: .
j_gene: TRBJ2-4
v_gene: TRBV28
CDR3aa: CASRGTTELNIQYF
CDR3nt: TGTGCCAGCAGGGGAACGACGGAACTCAACATTCAGTACTTC

abundance: few
d_gene: TRBD1
j_gene: TRBJ1-5
v_gene: TRBV28
CDR3aa: CASSPTIGQGDQPQHF
CDR3nt: TGTGCCAGCAGTCCAACGATAGGACAGGGCGATCAGCCCCAGCATTTT

abundance: .
d_gene: .
j_gene: TRBJ2-3
v_gene: TRBV5-4
CDR3aa: CAIYTDTQYF
CDR3nt: TGTGCCATCTACACAGATACGCAGTATTTT

abundance: .
d_gene: .
j_gene: TRBJ2-2
v_gene: TRBV6-5
CDR3aa: CASSLIRAAGELFF
CDR3nt: TGTGCCAGCTCTCTTATAAGGGCGGCCGGGGAGCTGTTTTTT

abundance: .
d_gene: .
j_gene: TRBJ1-6
v_gene: TRBV18
CDR3aa: CASSPPTPGTNSPLHF
CDR3nt: TGTGCCAGCTCACCACCGACCCCCGGAACGAATTCACCCCTCCACTTT

abundance: once
d_gene: .
j_gene: TRBJ1-1
v_gene: TRBV21-1
CDR3aa: CASSKESPDALMNTEAFF
CDR3nt: TGTGCCAGCAGCAAAGAATCTCCGGACGCCCTCATGAACACTGAAGCTTTCTTT

abundance: .
d_gene: .
j_gene: TRBJ2-2
v_gene: TRBV5-3
CDR3aa: CAQKKGKGDSGELFF
CDR3nt: TGTGCCCAAAAAAAGGGAAAGGGGGATTCCGGGGAGCTGTTTTTT

abundance: .
d_gene: TRBD1
j_gene: TRBJ2-3
v_gene: TRBV5-1
CDR3aa: CASSFVRGLDTDTQYF
CDR3nt: TGCGCCAGCAGCTTCGTCAGGGGGCTTGACACAGATACGCAGTATTTT

abundance: .
d_gene: .
j_gene: TRBJ1-4
v_gene: TRBV28
CDR3aa: CASSFGRSGGRNEKLFF
CDR3nt: TGTGCCAGCAGTTTCGGCCGGTCGGGGGGAAGGAACGAAAAACTGTTTTTT

abundance: .
d_gene: .
j_gene: TRBJ1-4
v_gene: TRBV30
CDR3aa: CAWSPGGEEKLFF
CDR3nt: TGTGCCTGGAGTCCTGGGGGGGAAGAAAAACTGTTTTTT

abundance: .
d_gene: .
j_gene: TRBJ2-3
v_gene: TRBV30
CDR3aa: CAWTSNVDTQYF
CDR3nt: TGTGCCTGGACATCGAATGTAGATACGCAGTATTTT

abundance: .
d_gene: .
j_gene: TRBJ2-2
v_gene: TRBV5-1
CDR3aa: CASSQTDLSGELFF
CDR3nt: TGCGCCAGCAGTCAAACCGACTTATCCGGGGAGCTGTTTTTT

abundance: .
d_gene: .
j_gene: TRBJ1-5
v_gene: TRBV5-6
CDR3aa: CASSLFRGAGQPQHF
CDR3nt: TGTGCCAGCAGCTTGTTTCGGGGGGCGGGTCAGCCCCAGCATTTT

abundance: .
d_gene: TRBD1
j_gene: TRBJ1-2
v_gene: TRBV6-5
CDR3aa: CASSYSQGAGGYTF
CDR3nt: TGTGCCAGCAGTTACTCTCAGGGGGCGGGCGGCTACACCTTC

abundance: few
d_gene: .
j_gene: TRBJ1-3
v_gene: TRBV30
CDR3aa: CAWRSTGTGNTIYF
CDR3nt: TGTGCCTGGAGGTCAACAGGGACTGGAAACACCATATATTTT

abundance: .
d_gene: .
j_gene: TRBJ2-3
v_gene: TRBV30
CDR3aa: CAWRYGQTQYF
CDR3nt: TGTGCCTGGAGATACGGGCAAACGCAGTATTTT

abundance: .
d_gene: .
j_gene: TRBJ2-5
v_gene: TRBV19
CDR3aa: CASTENGRQETQYF
CDR3nt: TGTGCCAGTACCGAAAACGGGCGCCAAGAGACCCAGTACTTC

abundance: .
d_gene: TRBD2
j_gene: TRBJ2-1
v_gene: TRBV10-2
CDR3aa: CASSLAGGDYNEQFF
CDR3nt: TGCGCCAGCAGCTTAGCGGGAGGGGATTACAATGAGCAGTTCTTC

abundance: .
d_gene: .
j_gene: TRBJ2-5
v_gene: TRBV18
CDR3aa: CASSPIGPQETQYF
CDR3nt: TGTGCCAGCTCACCAATCGGACCCCAAGAGACCCAGTACTTC

abundance: .
d_gene: TRBD1
j_gene: TRBJ2-7
v_gene: TRBV5-6
CDR3aa: CASSLSGQGAVRTYEQYF
CDR3nt: TGTGCCAGCAGCTTGTCGGGACAGGGGGCGGTAAGGACCTACGAGCAGTACTTC

abundance: .
d_gene: TRBD1
j_gene: TRBJ1-2
v_gene: TRBV7-9
CDR3aa: CASSFDHGQEGRGYTF
CDR3nt: TGTGCCAGCAGCTTCGACCACGGACAGGAGGGAAGGGGCTACACCTTC

abundance: .
d_gene: TRBD1
j_gene: TRBJ2-1
v_gene: TRBV5-1
CDR3aa: CASSLEGTVSYNEQFF
CDR3nt: TGCGCCAGCAGCTTGGAGGGGACAGTATCCTACAATGAGCAGTTCTTC

abundance: .
d_gene: .
j_gene: TRBJ2-7
v_gene: TRBV4-3
CDR3aa: CASSQQTGGPYEQYF
CDR3nt: TGCGCCAGCAGCCAACAGACAGGCGGCCCCTACGAGCAGTACTTC

abundance: .
d_gene: TRBD1
j_gene: TRBJ2-7
v_gene: TRBV27
CDR3aa: CASRLGQGKTYEQYF
CDR3nt: TGTGCCAGCAGGCTAGGACAGGGAAAGACCTACGAGCAGTACTTC

abundance: .
d_gene: TRBD1
j_gene: TRBJ1-6
v_gene: TRBV27
CDR3aa: CATQTGTVTNSPLHF
CDR3nt: TGTGCCACCCAAACAGGGACAGTGACTAATTCACCCCTCCACTTT

abundance: .
d_gene: .
j_gene: TRBJ1-1
v_gene: TRBV7-9
CDR3aa: CASSYFGGTEAFF
CDR3nt: TGTGCCAGCAGTTACTTCGGGGGGACTGAAGCTTTCTTT

abundance: .
d_gene: TRBD1
j_gene: TRBJ2-2
v_gene: TRBV7-2
CDR3aa: CASSLNRDRGSTGELFF
CDR3nt: TGTGCCAGCAGCCTGAACCGGGACAGGGGTTCCACCGGGGAGCTGTTTTTT

abundance: .
d_gene: .
j_gene: TRBJ2-7
v_gene: TRBV9
CDR3aa: CASSVEAGSYEQYF
CDR3nt: TGTGCCAGCAGCGTAGAAGCAGGATCCTACGAGCAGTACTTC

abundance: once
d_gene: .
j_gene: TRBJ2-1
v_gene: TRBV21-1
CDR3aa: CASSKGWTLSYNEQFF
CDR3nt: TGTGCCAGCAGCAAAGGGTGGACCCTCTCATACAATGAGCAGTTCTTC

abundance: once
d_gene: .
j_gene: TRBJ1-1
v_gene: TRBV6-6
CDR3aa: CASSYPGVNTEAFF
CDR3nt: TGTGCCAGCAGCTACCCGGGTGTGAACACTGAAGCTTTCTTT

abundance: .
d_gene: TRBD2
j_gene: TRBJ2-1
v_gene: TRBV11-3
CDR3aa: CASSLGGGAGYYNEQFF
CDR3nt: TGTGCCAGCAGCTTAGGCGGGGGGGCAGGGTACTACAATGAGCAGTTCTTC

abundance: .
d_gene: .
j_gene: TRBJ1-4
v_gene: TRBV6-1
CDR3aa: CASSELGTRGEKLFF
CDR3nt: TGTGCCAGCAGTGAACTAGGAACTAGGGGGGAAAAACTGTTTTTT

abundance: few
d_gene: .
j_gene: TRBJ2-2
v_gene: TRBV30
CDR3aa: CAWSVRTGELFF
CDR3nt: TGTGCCTGGAGTGTTAGAACCGGGGAGCTGTTTTTT

abundance: .
d_gene: .
j_gene: TRBJ2-2
v_gene: TRBV2
CDR3aa: CASSETAQETGELFF
CDR3nt: TGTGCCAGCAGTGAAACTGCGCAGGAAACCGGGGAGCTGTTTTTT

abundance: .
d_gene: .
j_gene: TRBJ2-2
v_gene: TRBV6-5
CDR3aa: CASSTPTGSAGELFF
CDR3nt: TGTGCCAGCAGTACGCCAACAGGGTCGGCCGGGGAGCTGTTTTTT

abundance: .
d_gene: TRBD1
j_gene: TRBJ2-4
v_gene: TRBV10-3
CDR3aa: CAISEGDRGRQYF
CDR3nt: TGTGCCATCAGTGAAGGGGACAGGGGCCGTCAGTACTTC

abundance: .
d_gene: TRBD1
j_gene: TRBJ2-7
v_gene: TRBV28
CDR3aa: CASSPPGQGAGEQYF
CDR3nt: TGTGCCAGCAGTCCCCCGGGACAGGGGGCGGGTGAGCAGTACTTC

abundance: few
d_gene: .
j_gene: TRBJ2-2
v_gene: TRBV11-2
CDR3aa: CASSTRGNTGELFF
CDR3nt: TGTGCCAGCAGCACCCGAGGGAACACCGGGGAGCTGTTTTTT

abundance: .
d_gene: .
j_gene: TRBJ2-3
v_gene: TRBV19
CDR3aa: CASTHRGIGTDTQYF
CDR3nt: TGTGCCAGTACCCATAGGGGTATCGGGACAGATACGCAGTATTTT

abundance: once
d_gene: TRBD1
j_gene: TRBJ1-5
v_gene: TRBV4-1
CDR3aa: CASSKGQGESSNQPQHF
CDR3nt: TGCGCCAGCAGCAAGGGACAGGGGGAAAGTAGCAATCAGCCCCAGCATTTT

abundance: few
d_gene: .
j_gene: TRBJ1-1
v_gene: TRBV18
CDR3aa: CASSSQKNTEAFF
CDR3nt: TGTGCCAGCTCAAGTCAGAAGAACACTGAAGCTTTCTTT

abundance: .
d_gene: TRBD1
j_gene: TRBJ2-1
v_gene: TRBV9
CDR3aa: CASSRKLTGGRNEQFF
CDR3nt: TGTGCCAGCAGCCGAAAGTTGACAGGGGGCAGAAATGAGCAGTTCTTC

abundance: .
d_gene: .
j_gene: TRBJ1-6
v_gene: TRBV6-5
CDR3aa: CASSYSSQTNNSPLHF
CDR3nt: TGTGCCAGCAGTTACTCCTCACAGACAAATAATTCACCCCTCCACTTT

abundance: .
d_gene: .
j_gene: TRBJ2-3
v_gene: TRBV4-3
CDR3aa: CASSQGAVRSTDTQYF
CDR3nt: TGCGCCAGCAGCCAAGGGGCGGTCCGGTCCACAGATACGCAGTATTTT

abundance: .
d_gene: TRBD1
j_gene: TRBJ2-5
v_gene: TRBV29-1
CDR3aa: CSVEGIQGIGEETQYF
CDR3nt: TGCAGCGTTGAAGGTATACAGGGGATTGGCGAAGAGACCCAGTACTTC

abundance: .
d_gene: TRBD1
j_gene: TRBJ1-5
v_gene: TRBV28
CDR3aa: CASTGSGGGNQPQHF
CDR3nt: TGTGCCAGCACGGGGTCAGGGGGCGGGAATCAGCCCCAGCATTTT

abundance: .
d_gene: .
j_gene: TRBJ2-7
v_gene: TRBV28
CDR3aa: CASSSPGPYEQYF
CDR3nt: TGTGCCAGCAGCTCTCCGGGTCCTTACGAGCAGTACTTC

abundance: .
d_gene: .
j_gene: TRBJ1-2
v_gene: TRBV5-1
CDR3aa: CASSLAYTGLGYTF
CDR3nt: TGCGCCAGCAGCTTGGCCTATACGGGACTAGGCTACACCTTC

abundance: .
d_gene: .
j_gene: TRBJ1-1
v_gene: TRBV5-1
CDR3aa: CASSLDPSGGGTEAFF
CDR3nt: TGCGCCAGCAGCTTGGATCCCTCGGGGGGAGGTACTGAAGCTTTCTTT